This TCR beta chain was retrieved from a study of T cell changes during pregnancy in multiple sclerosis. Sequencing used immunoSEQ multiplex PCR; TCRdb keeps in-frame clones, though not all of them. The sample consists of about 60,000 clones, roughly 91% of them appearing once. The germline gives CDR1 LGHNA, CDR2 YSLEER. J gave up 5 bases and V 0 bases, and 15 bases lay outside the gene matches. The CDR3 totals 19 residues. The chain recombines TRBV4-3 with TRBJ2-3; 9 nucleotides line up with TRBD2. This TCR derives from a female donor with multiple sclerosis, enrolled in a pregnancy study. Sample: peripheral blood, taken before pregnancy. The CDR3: CASSQDPPGRGGRIDTQYF. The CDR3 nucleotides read TGCGCCAGCAGCCAAGATCCGCCGGGGCGGGGGGGCAGAATAGATACGCAGTATTTT.